A single sample is the source of the 19 T cell receptor beta chains below, sequenced in a study of blood T cell repertoires in COVID-19. TCRdb's copy holds only in-frame clones and misses some; the assay was immunoSEQ multiplex PCR. The repertoire consists of fewer than 250,000 clones, with 84% occurring once and the leading ten covering around 7.3%. The sequenced sample consisted of peripheral blood. The source is a woman aged 50 to 60 with active or convalescent COVID-19.

The chain has TRBV28 and TRBJ2-1, with a tentative D call TRBD2 (5 bases). Between the trimmed V and J ends, which lost 7 bases and 0 bases, there was a span of 16 bases. Germline CDR1 reads MDHEN; CDR2 reads SYDVKM. The CDR3 has 16 amino acids. The DNA of the CDR3 is TGTGCCAGCACAGCGCCCAGGACTCGCTCCTACAATGAGCAGTTCTTC. It is translated as CASTAPRTRSYNEQFF.

The J gene is TRBJ2-5, the V gene TRBV2; D possibly corresponds to TRBD1 (6 bases). The CDR3 covers 13 residues. V was pared by 5 bases and J by 2 bases, with 9 bases between. Germline CDR1 and CDR2: SNHLY and FYNNEI. In DNA form, the CDR3 reads TGTGCCAGCAGTTACCAGGGGCAAGAGACCCAGTACTTC. As protein: CASSYQGQETQYF.

Comments on this clone: Other nucleotide sequences in the sample specify the same CDR3. The gene calls are TRBV11-2 and TRBJ1-2; the D gene is possibly TRBD1 (5 bases). This CDR3 region has 12 residues. Trimming pared 4 bases from V and 8 bases from J, leaving 11 bases between. The V gene's germline CDR1 is SGHAT and CDR2 FQNNGV. CDR3: CASSWAGGGYTF. Here the CDR3 DNA reads TGTGCCAGCAGCTGGGCCGGGGGGGGCTACACCTTC.

This sequence joins TRBV28 and TRBJ2-7, with a tentative D call TRBD1 (6 bases). V gave up 2 bases and J gave up 5 bases, with 13 bases separating them. The CDR3 contains 14 residues. In germline, CDR1 is MDHEN, CDR2 SYDVKM. CDR3 DNA: TGTGCCAGCAGTTTAACTGACAGGTTCCACGAGCAGTACTTC. The encoded protein is CASSLTDRFHEQYF.

The rearrangement links TRBV2 to TRBJ1-2; the D is unclear. From germline, CDR1 is SNHLY and CDR2 FYNNEI. This CDR3 contains 12 residues. Trimming took off 8 bases at V and 2 bases at J, with 9 bases between the two ends. Here the CDR3 reads CASQVPNYGYTF. The CDR3 nucleotides are TGTGCCAGCCAGGTTCCCAACTATGGCTACACCTTC.

The chain is built from TRBV5-4 and TRBJ2-3; 11 nucleotides align to TRBD2. The junction had 8 bases not matched to a gene; V was cut back by 6 bases and J by 5 bases. There are 15 residues in the CDR3. Germline V gives CDR1 SGHNT, CDR2 YYREEE (reference sequence). The CDR3 DNA reads as TGTGCCAGCACACATAGCGGGGGGGCCAAAGATACGCAGTATTTT. This translates into CASTHSGGAKDTQYF.

This chain connects TRBV10-3 to TRBJ1-2; no definite D call. Trimming stripped 3 bases from V and 7 bases from J, with 6 bases between. The CDR3 extends over 11 amino acids. Germline assignment: CDR1 ENHRY and CDR2 SYGVKD. The DNA of the CDR3 is TGTGCCATCAGTGATGAGTCTGGCTACACCTTC. This translates into CAISDESGYTF.

The chain couples TRBV5-6 to TRBJ1-2; D unclear. Between the trimmed V and J ends, which lost 0 bases and 1 base, there was a span of 4 bases. The CDR3 contains 13 residues. Germline CDR1 is SGHDT and CDR2 is YYEEEE. DNA of the CDR3: TGTGCCAGCAGCTTGGACGGTAACTATGGCTACACCTTC. Protein: CASSLDGNYGYTF.

V and J are TRBV9 and TRBJ2-5; 13 positions agree with TRBD2. Germline trimming cut 4 bases from V and 3 bases from J; bases unmatched to any gene: 3. CDR3 length equals 15 residues. The germline V gene has CDR1 SGDLS and CDR2 YYNGEE. The DNA for the CDR3 is TGTGCCAGCAGCTATGGACTAGCGGGAGAAGAGACCCAGTACTTC. It translates to CASSYGLAGEETQYF.

DNA for the CDR3: TGTGCCAGCGGTCTCAGCGTCCAAGAGACCCAGTACTTC. Its protein is CASGLSVQETQYF. The gene calls are TRBV6-5 and TRBJ2-5; D gene unclear. The V gene lost 8 bases and the J gene lost 1 base, with 11 bases spanning the gap. The CDR3 loop spans 13 amino acids. CDR1 is MNHEY and CDR2 is SVGAGI in the germline V gene.

V is TRBV18 and J is TRBJ1-5; 11 nucleotides align to TRBD1. J lost 3 bases, V lost 6 bases, and 7 bases had no gene match. Germline lookup yields CDR1 KGHSH and CDR2 LQKENI. The CDR3 has 16 residues. The CDR3, as DNA: TGTGCCAGCTCCCAGCGGGACAGGGGGAACAATCAGCCCCAGCATTTT. Translated: CASSQRDRGNNQPQHF. Full variable domain (missing parts from reference TRBV18 and TRBJ1-5): NAGVMQNPRHLVRRRGQEARLRCSPMKGHSHVYWYRQLPEEGLKFMVYLQKENIIDESGMPKERFSAEFPKEGPSILRIQQVVRGDSAAYFCASSQRDRGNNQPQHFGDGTRLSIL.

This clone appeared a few times. The chain is built from TRBV6-5 and TRBJ2-3, with unresolved D. Trimming stripped 0 bases from V and 2 bases from J, with 9 bases between. Germline V lookup: CDR1 MNHEY, CDR2 SVGAGI. The CDR3 has 15 residues. CDR3 region: CASSYSMQFTDTQYF. CDR3 in DNA: TGTGCCAGCAGTTACTCGATGCAGTTCACAGATACGCAGTATTTT.

This clone was detected only a few times. V is TRBV9 and J is TRBJ2-1; 10 bases agree with TRBD2. The CDR3 consists of 16 residues. Losses at the gene ends were 3 bases for V and 9 bases for J; bases not matched to a gene: 12. Germline values: CDR1 SGDLS, CDR2 YYNGEE. CDR3 sequence: CASSERSSGRKAEQFF. CDR3 coding DNA: TGTGCCAGCAGCGAGAGGTCTAGCGGGAGAAAGGCTGAGCAGTTCTTC.

There are a few counts of this clone. The J gene is TRBJ1-5, the V gene TRBV28; D possibly corresponds to TRBD1 (6 bases). With 4 bases removed from V and 0 bases from J, the gap between germline ends came to 16 bases. CDR1 is MDHEN and CDR2 is SYDVKM in the germline V gene. The CDR3 length is 17 residues. In nucleotides, the CDR3 is TGTGCCAGCAGTTCAGTGGGGGCAGGGAATAGCAATCAGCCCCAGCATTTT. It encodes CASSSVGAGNSNQPQHF.

This chain joins TRBV10-3 and TRBJ2-7, with TRBD2 identical over 7 bases. The CDR3 extends over 16 amino acids. Germline V gene lookup returns CDR1 ENHRY and CDR2 SYGVKD. Trimming cost V 2 bases and J 4 bases; bases outside gene matches: 11. The CDR3 sequence is CAISETGGSSGYEQYV. CDR3 sequence (DNA): TGTGCCATCAGTGAGACCGGGGGGTCTAGCGGTTACGAGCAGTACGTC.

The J gene is TRBJ2-2, the V gene TRBV19; 7 bases fit TRBD2. V lost 5 bases and J lost 4; bases outside the gene matches: 1. Per the germline V gene, CDR1 is LNHDA and CDR2 is SQIVND (reference sequence). This CDR3 comprises 13 residues. This chain's CDR3 is CASSPGGTGELFF. The CDR3 DNA reads TGTGCCAGTAGTCCGGGGGGCACCGGGGAGCTGTTTTTT.

The chain employs TRBV18 and TRBJ2-1, with TRBD2 identical over 11 bases. CDR1 and CDR2 from the germline V gene are KGHSH and LQKENI. The CDR3 spans 19 residues. V shed 3 bases, J shed 4 bases, and the junction held 14 bases outside the gene matches. CDR3 nucleotides: TGTGCCAGCTCACCTCACCCCCCCTCACTAGCGGGAGAATACAATGAGCAGTTCTTC. Its translation: CASSPHPPSLAGEYNEQFF.

The V gene is TRBV27, the J gene TRBJ1-2, with TRBD1 as a possible D gene (5 bases). Germline V gives CDR1 MNHEY, CDR2 SMNVEV (reference sequence). V was pared by 3 bases and J by 4 bases, with 15 bases between. CDR3 size: 15 residues. The CDR3 here is CASSFKVQGGYGYTF. The CDR3 DNA sequence: TGTGCCAGCAGTTTCAAGGTCCAGGGTGGCTATGGCTACACCTTC.

This clone was observed a handful of times. Here the CDR3 DNA reads TGTGCCAGCAGTGAGGAAGCGGGAGGGGGGAACAATGAGCAGTTCTTC. It specifies CASSEEAGGGNNEQFF. This chain uses TRBV6-1 with TRBJ2-1; 10 nucleotides line up with TRBD2. The CDR3 is made up of 16 amino acids. The trim removed 3 bases at V and 5 bases at J, leaving 7 bases unmatched. Germline V gives CDR1 MNHNS, CDR2 SASEGT.